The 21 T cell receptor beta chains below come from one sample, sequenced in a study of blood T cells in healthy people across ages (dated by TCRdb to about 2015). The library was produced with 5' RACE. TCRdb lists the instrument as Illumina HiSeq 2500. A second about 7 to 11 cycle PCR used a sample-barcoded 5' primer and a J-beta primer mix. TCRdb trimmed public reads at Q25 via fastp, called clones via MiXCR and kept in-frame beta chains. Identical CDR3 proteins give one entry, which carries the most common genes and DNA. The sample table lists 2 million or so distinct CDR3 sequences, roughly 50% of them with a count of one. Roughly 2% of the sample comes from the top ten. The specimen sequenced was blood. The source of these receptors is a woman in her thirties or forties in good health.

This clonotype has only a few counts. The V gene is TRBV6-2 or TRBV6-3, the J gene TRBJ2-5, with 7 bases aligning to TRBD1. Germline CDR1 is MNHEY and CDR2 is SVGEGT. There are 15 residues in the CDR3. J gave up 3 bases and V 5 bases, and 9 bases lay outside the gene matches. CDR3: CASSNTDRVKETQYF. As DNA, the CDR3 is TGTGCCAGCAGTAATACTGACAGGGTAAAAGAGACCCAGTACTTC.

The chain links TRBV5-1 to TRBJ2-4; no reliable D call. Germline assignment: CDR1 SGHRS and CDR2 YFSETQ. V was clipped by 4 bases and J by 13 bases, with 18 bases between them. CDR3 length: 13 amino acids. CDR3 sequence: CASSLHLGNEQYF. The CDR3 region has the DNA TGCGCCAGCAGCCTACATTTGGGAAATGAGCAGTACTTC. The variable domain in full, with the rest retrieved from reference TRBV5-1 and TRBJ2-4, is KAGVTQTPRYLIKTRGQQVTLSCSPISGHRSVSWYQQTPGQGLQFLFEYFSETQRNKGNFPGRFSGRQFSNSRSEMNVSTLELGDSALYLCASSLHLGNEQYFGAGTRLSVL.

The CDR3 sequence is CASSQSPGGTDTQYF. The DNA of the CDR3 is TGTGCCAGCAGCCAATCCCCGGGGGGCACAGATACGCAGTATTTT. The rearrangement links TRBV4-2 to TRBJ2-3, with a weak D call TRBD2 (6 bases). The CDR3 has 15 residues. Trimming shortened V by 2 bases and J by 1 base, and 10 bases separated the two germline ends. Germline lookup yields CDR1 LGHNA and CDR2 YNFKEQ.

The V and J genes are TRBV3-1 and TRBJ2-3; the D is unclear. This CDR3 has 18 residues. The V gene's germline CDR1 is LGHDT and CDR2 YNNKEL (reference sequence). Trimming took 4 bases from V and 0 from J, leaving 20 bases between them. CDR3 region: CASSLPNWAGTSTDTQYF. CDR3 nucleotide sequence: TGTGCCAGCAGCCTCCCCAACTGGGCAGGAACTAGCACAGATACGCAGTATTTT.

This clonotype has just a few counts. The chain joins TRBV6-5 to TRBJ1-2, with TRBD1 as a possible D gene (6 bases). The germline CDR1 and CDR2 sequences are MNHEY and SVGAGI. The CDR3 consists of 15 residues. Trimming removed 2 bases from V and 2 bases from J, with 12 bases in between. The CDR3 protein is CASSYTGTLNYGYTF. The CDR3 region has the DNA TGTGCCAGCAGTTACACCGGGACACTAAACTATGGCTACACCTTC.

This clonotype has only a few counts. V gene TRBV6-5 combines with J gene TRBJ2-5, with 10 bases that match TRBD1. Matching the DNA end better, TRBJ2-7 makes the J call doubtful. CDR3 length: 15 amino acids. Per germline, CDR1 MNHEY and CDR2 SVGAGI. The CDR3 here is CASTSTGTGESEQYF. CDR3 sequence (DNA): TGTGCCAGCACTTCAACCGGGACAGGGGAATCCGAGCAGTACTTC.

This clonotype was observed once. As DNA, the CDR3 is TGTGCCAGCAGTGTGTCATACAGGATCGGCTCAAGCTCCTACGAGCAGTACTTC. Protein: CASSVSYRIGSSSYEQYF. The V and J genes are TRBV6-2 or TRBV6-3 and TRBJ2-7, with a tentative D call TRBD1 (5 bases). Germline V gene lookup returns CDR1 MNHEY and CDR2 SVGEGT. The CDR3 has 18 residues. Trimming stripped 5 bases from V and 0 bases from J, with 23 bases between.

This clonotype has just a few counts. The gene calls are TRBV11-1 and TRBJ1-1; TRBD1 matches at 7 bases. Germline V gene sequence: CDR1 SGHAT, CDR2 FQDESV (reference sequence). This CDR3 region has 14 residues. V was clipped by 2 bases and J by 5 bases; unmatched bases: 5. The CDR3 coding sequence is TGTGCCAGCAGCTTAACCAGGGGGGGGACTGAAGCTTTCTTT. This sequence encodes CASSLTRGGTEAFF.

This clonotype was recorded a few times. CDR3 sequence: CASSLSVAGTPFYEQYF. CDR3 in DNA: TGTGCCAGCAGTTTAAGTGTCGCGGGGACCCCTTTCTACGAGCAGTACTTC. This chain joins TRBV27 and TRBJ2-7, with TRBD2 as a possible D gene (6 bases). Germline CDR1 reads MNHEY; CDR2 reads SMNVEV (reference sequence). The CDR3 spans 17 residues. V lost 2 bases, J lost 3 bases, and 20 bases lay in between.

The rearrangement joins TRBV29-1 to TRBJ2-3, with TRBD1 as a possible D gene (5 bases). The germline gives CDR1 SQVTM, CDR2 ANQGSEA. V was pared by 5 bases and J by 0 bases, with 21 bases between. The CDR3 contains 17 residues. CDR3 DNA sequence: TGCAGCGTTCAGAGAAAGGGGATTTTCTCTAGCACAGATACGCAGTATTTT. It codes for CSVQRKGIFSSTDTQYF.

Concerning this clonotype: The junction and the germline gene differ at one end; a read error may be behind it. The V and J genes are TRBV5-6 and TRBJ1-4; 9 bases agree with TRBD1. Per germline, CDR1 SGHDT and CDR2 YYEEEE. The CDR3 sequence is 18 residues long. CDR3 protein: CASSLKKGTGTRHEKLFF. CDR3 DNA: TGTGCCAGTAGCTTGAAGAAGGGGACAGGGACGAGGCATGAAAAACTGTTTTTT. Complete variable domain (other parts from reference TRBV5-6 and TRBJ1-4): DAGVTQSPTHLIKTRGQQVTLRCSPKSGHDTVSWYQQALGQGPQFIFQYYEEEERQRGNFPDRFSGHQFPNYSSELNVNALLLGDSALYLCASSLKKGTGTRHEKLFFGSGTQLSVL.

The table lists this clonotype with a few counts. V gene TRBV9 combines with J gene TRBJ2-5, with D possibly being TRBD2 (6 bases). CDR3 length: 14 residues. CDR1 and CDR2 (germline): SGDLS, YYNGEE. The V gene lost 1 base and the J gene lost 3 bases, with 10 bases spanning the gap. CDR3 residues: CASSVLGEEETQYF. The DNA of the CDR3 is TGTGCCAGCAGCGTACTGGGGGAGGAAGAGACCCAGTACTTC.

CDR3 residues: CASAREGGESYNSPLHF. In nucleotides, the CDR3 is TGTGCCAGCGCCCGGGAGGGTGGGGAGTCCTATAATTCACCCCTCCACTTT. This rearrangement joins TRBV7-2 to TRBJ1-6; D not resolved. Germline-derived CDR1 and CDR2 are SGHTA and FQGNSA. The CDR3 is 17 residues long. V lost 8 bases, J lost 1 base, and 18 bases lay in between.

The CDR3 coding sequence is TGTGCCAGCAGCATGCGGACTAGCGGGGGGGCGGGTGAGACCCAGTACTTC. It encodes CASSMRTSGGAGETQYF. V is TRBV5-6 and J is TRBJ2-5; 15 bases fit TRBD2. Germline assignment: CDR1 SGHDT and CDR2 YYEEEE. V was clipped by 4 bases and J by 5 bases; unmatched bases: 9. The CDR3 extends over 17 amino acids.

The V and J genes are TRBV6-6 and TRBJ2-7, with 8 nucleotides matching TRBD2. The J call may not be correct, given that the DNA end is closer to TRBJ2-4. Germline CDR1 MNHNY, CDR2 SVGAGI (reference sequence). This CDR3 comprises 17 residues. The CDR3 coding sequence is TGTGCCAGCAGTCCAGATGGACCGGGACTAGTGAAAAACATTCAGTACTTC. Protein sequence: CASSPDGPGLVKNIQYF.

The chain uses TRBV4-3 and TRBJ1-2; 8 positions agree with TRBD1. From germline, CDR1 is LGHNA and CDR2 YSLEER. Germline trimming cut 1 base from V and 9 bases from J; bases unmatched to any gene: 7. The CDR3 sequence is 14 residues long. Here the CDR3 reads CASSQAQGAASYTF. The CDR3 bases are TGCGCCAGCAGCCAAGCGCAGGGGGCGGCTAGCTACACCTTC.

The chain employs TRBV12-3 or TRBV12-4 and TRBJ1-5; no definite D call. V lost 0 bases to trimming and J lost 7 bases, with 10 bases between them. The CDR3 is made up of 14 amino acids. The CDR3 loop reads CASSLASISQPQHF. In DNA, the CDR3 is TGTGCCAGCAGTTTAGCGTCAATCTCCCAGCCCCAGCATTTT.

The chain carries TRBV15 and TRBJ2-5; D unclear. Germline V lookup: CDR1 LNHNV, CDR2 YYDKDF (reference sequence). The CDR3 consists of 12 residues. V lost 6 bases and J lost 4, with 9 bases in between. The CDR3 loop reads CATRRTGETQYF. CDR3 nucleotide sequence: TGTGCCACCAGGCGGACGGGAGAGACCCAGTACTTC.

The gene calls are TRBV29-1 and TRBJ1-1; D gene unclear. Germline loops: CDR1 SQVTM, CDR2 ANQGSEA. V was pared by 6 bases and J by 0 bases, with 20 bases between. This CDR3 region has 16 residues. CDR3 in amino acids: CSVSAKQRLMNTEAFF. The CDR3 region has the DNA TGCAGCGTCTCAGCAAAACAGCGCTTAATGAACACTGAAGCTTTCTTT.

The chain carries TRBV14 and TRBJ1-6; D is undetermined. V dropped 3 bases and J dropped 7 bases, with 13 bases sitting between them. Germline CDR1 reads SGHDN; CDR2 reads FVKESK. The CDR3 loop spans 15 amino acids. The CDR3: CASSHAEVWNSPLHF. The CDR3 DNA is TGTGCCAGCAGCCACGCCGAGGTTTGGAATTCACCCCTCCACTTT.

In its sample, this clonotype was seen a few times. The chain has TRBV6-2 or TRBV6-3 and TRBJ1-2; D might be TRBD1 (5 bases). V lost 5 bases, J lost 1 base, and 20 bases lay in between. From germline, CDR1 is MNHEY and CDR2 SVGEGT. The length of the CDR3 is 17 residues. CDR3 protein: CASSPNHSGRFNYGYTF. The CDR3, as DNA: TGTGCCAGCAGTCCGAACCACTCGGGACGGTTTAACTATGGCTACACCTTC.